The 13 T cell receptor beta chains listed next were all sequenced from one sample in a study of PD-L1 blockade in urothelial cancer. The time point is: pretreatment peripheral blood. Clones were read by immunoSEQ multiplex PCR, and TCRdb kept only the in-frame ones, dropping some. This table holds more than 55,000 clones, approximately 80% found once. The starting material was PBMCs, obtained around atezolizumab (anti-PD-L1) treatment. These receptors all come from a man between 65 and 85 years old with urothelial cancer.

The V call is TRBV29-1, the J call TRBJ2-1; 8 bases agree with TRBD1. V lost 6 bases to trimming and J lost 6 bases; unmatched junction nucleotides: 7. The germline V gene has CDR1 SQVTM and CDR2 ANQGSEA. CDR3 size: 13 residues. In DNA form, the CDR3 reads TGCAGCGTCGGACAGGGTGCGTCCAATGAGCAGTTCTTC. Translation gives CSVGQGASNEQFF.

This chain joins TRBV13 and TRBJ1-1; 7 positions agree with TRBD1. J was trimmed by 0 bases and V by 6 bases; bases with no gene match: 13. In germline, CDR1 is PRHDT, CDR2 FYEKMQ (reference sequence). The CDR3 runs 17 residues. The CDR3 sequence is CASRNVELGQLNTEAFF. CDR3 DNA sequence: TGTGCCAGCAGAAATGTAGAATTGGGACAGTTGAACACTGAAGCTTTCTTT.

This sequence joins TRBV5-5 and TRBJ1-5, with 7 positions matching TRBD1. This CDR3 is built from 14 residues. From germline, CDR1 is SGHKS and CDR2 YYEKEE (reference sequence). V lost 0 bases, J lost 5 bases, and 2 bases stayed unmatched. The CDR3 DNA reads as TGTGCCAGCAGCTTGGCCGGGACAGATCAGCCCCAGCATTTT. The encoded protein is CASSLAGTDQPQHF. The variable domain in full, with the rest retrieved from reference TRBV5-5 and TRBJ1-5, is DAGVTQSPTHLIKTRGQQVTLRCSPISGHKSVSWYQQVLGQGPQFIFQYYEKEERGRGNFPDRFSARQFPNYSSELNVNALLLGDSALYLCASSLAGTDQPQHFGDGTRLSIL.

This clone was seen only a few times. The chain joins TRBV5-6 to TRBJ2-7; 7 positions match TRBD2. Unmatched junction bases numbered 6, after V lost 4 bases and J lost 5 bases. In germline, CDR1 is SGHDT, CDR2 YYEEEE. The length of the CDR3 is 13 residues. The CDR3 sequence is CASSRQTSNEQYF. The CDR3 DNA reads as TGTGCCAGCAGCAGACAGACTAGCAACGAGCAGTACTTC.

This rearrangement joins TRBV7-2 to TRBJ1-1; TRBD1 matches at 8 bases. The CDR3 totals 14 residues. Germline trimming cut 7 bases from V and 7 bases from J; bases unmatched to any gene: 11. The germline V gene encodes CDR1 SGHTA and CDR2 FQGNSA. The CDR3, as DNA: TGTGCCAGCACCTCGACAGGGGCCAACTTTGAAGCTTTCTTT. Its protein is CASTSTGANFEAFF. Based on the CDR3 plus reference TRBV7-2 and TRBJ1-1, the full variable domain is GAGVSQSPSNKVTEKGKDVELRCDPISGHTALYWYRQSLGQGLEFLIYFQGNSAPDKSGLPSDRFSAERTGGSVSTLTIQRTQQEDSAVYLCASTSTGANFEAFFGQGTRLTVV.

J is TRBJ2-1 and V is TRBV11-3; 7 nucleotides line up with TRBD1. The CDR3 spans 20 residues. V shed 5 bases, J shed 0 bases, and the junction held 19 bases outside the gene matches. CDR1 SGHNT and CDR2 YENEEA come from the germline V gene. CDR3 sequence (DNA): TGTGCCAGCAGCCATGCGAGACAGGGTCCCAAATACTACTCCTACAATGAGCAGTTCTTC. This sequence encodes CASSHARQGPKYYSYNEQFF.

J is TRBJ1-4 and V is TRBV18; D not resolved. The ends were cut back, 6 bases at V and 4 bases at J, with 12 bases in the middle. The CDR3 has 14 residues. Germline CDR1 and CDR2: KGHSH and LQKENI. The CDR3 nucleotides read TGTGCCAGCTCTTACAGTCCACTTAATGAAAAACTGTTTTTT. Its protein is CASSYSPLNEKLFF.

This clone was observed a single time. The chain joins TRBV7-9 to TRBJ2-7, with 11 bases that match TRBD1. Germline V lookup: CDR1 SEHNR, CDR2 FQNEAQ (reference sequence). The CDR3 loop spans 16 amino acids. V dropped 4 bases and J dropped 4; count of bases not matched to a gene: 9. The CDR3 is CASSSDWDRGYYEQYF. CDR3 nucleotides: TGTGCCAGCAGCTCAGACTGGGACAGGGGGTATTACGAGCAGTACTTC. Full variable domain (remainder filled in from reference TRBV7-9 and TRBJ2-7): DTGVSQNPRHKITKRGQNVTFRCDPISEHNRLYWYRQTLGQGPEFLTYFQNEAQLEKSRLLSDRFSAERPKGSFSTLEIQRTEQGDSAMYLCASSSDWDRGYYEQYFGPGTRLTVT.

The rearrangement links TRBV25-1 to TRBJ1-1; D is perhaps TRBD1 (5 bases). Between the trimmed V and J ends, which lost 1 base and 4 bases, there was a span of 13 bases. CDR1 and CDR2 (germline): MGHDK, SYGVNS. This CDR3 has 15 residues. CDR3 bases: TGTGCCAGCAGTGAATCGACAGCCTGGGGCACTGAAGCTTTCTTT. Translating gives CASSESTAWGTEAFF.

This clone has a single count. This chain connects TRBV13 to TRBJ2-1; TRBD1 is a possible D gene (6 bases). V was pared by 5 bases and J by 0 bases, with 11 bases between. Germline CDR1 reads PRHDT; CDR2 reads FYEKMQ (reference sequence). This CDR3 comprises 15 residues. This chain's CDR3 is CASSDRIDSYNEQFF. DNA of the CDR3: TGTGCCAGCAGCGACAGGATCGACTCCTACAATGAGCAGTTCTTC.

The chain carries TRBV7-2 and TRBJ1-2; 9 bases agree with TRBD1. The V and J ends lost 4 bases and 8 bases, in that order; junction bases with no gene match: 11. Germline CDR1 reads SGHTA; CDR2 reads FQGNSA. The CDR3 consists of 15 residues. The CDR3 here is CASSSSTGGAKGYTF. CDR3 nucleotides: TGTGCCAGCAGCTCGTCGACAGGGGGAGCGAAGGGCTACACCTTC.

The chain is built from TRBV25-1 and TRBJ2-6; D gene uncertain. CDR3 length equals 14 residues. Looked up from germline, CDR1 is MGHDK and CDR2 is SYGVNS. V was trimmed by 3 bases and J by 0 bases, leaving 3 bases between them. The CDR3 protein is CASSDYSGANVLTF. CDR3 in DNA: TGTGCCAGCAGTGATTACTCTGGGGCCAACGTCCTGACTTTC.

The V and J genes are TRBV5-4 and TRBJ2-5, with 10 bases fitting TRBD2. This CDR3 is built from 17 residues. V lost 4 bases, J lost 1 base, and 10 bases stayed unmatched. The germline V gene has CDR1 SGHNT and CDR2 YYREEE (reference sequence). CDR3 amino acids: CASSRPTSGRLQETQYF. CDR3 coding DNA: TGTGCCAGCAGCCGTCCGACTAGCGGGCGTCTCCAAGAGACCCAGTACTTC.